Reported below is one T cell receptor (beta chain). Sequence at one end of the junction differs from germline and may be a read error. The data originate from a study of control samples from healthy donors and cancer patients. Sequencing used immunoSEQ multiplex PCR; TCRdb keeps in-frame clones, though not all of them. The table shows 230,000 or so clones, with about 93% occurring only once. Sequenced input: blood. The TCR comes from a man in his fifties or sixties in good health.

CDR3 sequence reads: CANSVVGGDTQYF. Here the CDR3 DNA reads TGTGCCAACAGCGTAGTGGGGGGAGATACGCAGTATTTT. V usage is TRBV9 and J usage is TRBJ2-3; D may be TRBD2 (6 bases). There are 13 residues in the CDR3. Germline V lookup: CDR1 SGDLS, CDR2 YYNGEE.